This T cell receptor beta chain appears in the sequencing data of a study of blood T cell repertoires in COVID-19. Study details: Whether acute or convalescent, the COVID-19 samples came from the United States, Italy and Spain.

Original analysis: Nucleated cell counts were estimated from reference gene primer amplification. Profiled with immunoSEQ multiplex PCR; TCRdb holds only in-frame clones, not every one. V, J and clone size are those of that table, while D and trimming were read from the DNA. The sample carries around 270,000 clones, roughly 86% recorded once. The CDR3 is 15 amino acids. Per germline, CDR1 SGHTA and CDR2 FQGTGA. The V end lost 2 bases, the J end lost 8 bases, and 16 bases lay between the germline ends. This receptor was taken from a man aged 40-49 years who had recovered from COVID-19. Sequencing input: peripheral blood. The V gene is TRBV7-3, the J gene TRBJ2-1; weak D call: TRBD2 (5 bases). The CDR3 sequence: CASSLAGVRVHEQFF. The CDR3 coding sequence is TGTGCCAGCAGCTTAGCCGGGGTACGTGTACATGAGCAGTTCTTC. Variable domain in full (rest from reference TRBV7-3 and TRBJ2-1): GAGVSQTPSNKVTEKGKYVELRCDPISGHTALYWYRQSLGQGPEFLIYFQGTGAADDSGLPNDRFFAVRPEGSVSTLKIQRTERGDSAVYLCASSLAGVRVHEQFFGPGTRLTVL.